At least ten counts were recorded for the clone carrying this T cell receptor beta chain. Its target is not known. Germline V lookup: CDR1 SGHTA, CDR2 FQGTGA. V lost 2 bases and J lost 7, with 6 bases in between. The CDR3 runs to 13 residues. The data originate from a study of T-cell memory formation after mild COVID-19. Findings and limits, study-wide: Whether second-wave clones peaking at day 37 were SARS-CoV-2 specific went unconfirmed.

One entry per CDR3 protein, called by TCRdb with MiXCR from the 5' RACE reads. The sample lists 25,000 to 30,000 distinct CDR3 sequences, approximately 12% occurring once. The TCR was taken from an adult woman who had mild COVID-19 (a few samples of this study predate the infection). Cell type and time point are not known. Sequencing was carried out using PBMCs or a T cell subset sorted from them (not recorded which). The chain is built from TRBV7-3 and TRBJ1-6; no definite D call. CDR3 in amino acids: CASSLSANSPLHF. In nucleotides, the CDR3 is TGTGCCAGCAGCTTATCGGCGAATTCACCCCTCCACTTT.